The rows below give T cell receptor beta chains drawn from one sample of a study of blood T cell repertoires in COVID-19. Only in-frame clones appear in the TCRdb table, and some are missing; sequencing was by immunoSEQ multiplex PCR. The table lists 150,000 to 200,000 clones, roughly nine tenths of them singletons. Specimen: peripheral blood. These receptor sequences come from a man in his 70s with active or convalescent COVID-19. CDR3s include the opening cysteine and the closing phenylalanine or tryptophan. A D gene is named only where the DNA matches it firmly. Size is omitted from some rows. Given values are once, few, many or a class for expanded clones.

d_call: TRBD1; clone_size: .; j_call: TRBJ2-4; v_call: TRBV5-1; cdr3_nt: TGCGCCAGCAGGCAGGGGGTTTGGGAAAACATTCAGTACTTC; cdr3_aa: CASRQGVWENIQYF
d_call: TRBD2; clone_size: .; j_call: TRBJ2-3; v_call: TRBV5-1; cdr3_nt: TGCGCCAGCAGCTTGCCAGTACTAGCGGACACAGATACGCAGTATTTT; cdr3_aa: CASSLPVLADTDTQYF
d_call: .; clone_size: .; j_call: TRBJ1-4; v_call: TRBV12-3/TRBV12-4; cdr3_nt: TGTGCCAGCAGCTACAACCTAGGGGAAAAGCTGTTTTTT; cdr3_aa: CASSYNLGEKLFF
d_call: .; clone_size: .; j_call: TRBJ2-5; v_call: TRBV2; cdr3_nt: TGTGCCAGCAGCGATGTTACTGAATCTCTTCAAGAGACCCAGTACTTC; cdr3_aa: CASSDVTESLQETQYF
d_call: .; clone_size: .; j_call: TRBJ2-1; v_call: TRBV28; cdr3_nt: TGTGCCAGCAGTTCGGGGGACAGCTCCTACAATGAGCAGTTCTTC; cdr3_aa: CASSSGDSSYNEQFF
d_call: .; clone_size: .; j_call: TRBJ1-2; v_call: TRBV7-9; cdr3_nt: TGTGCCAGCAGCCCACCGTTGGGGACATTCTCTGGCTACACCTTC; cdr3_aa: CASSPPLGTFSGYTF
d_call: TRBD1; clone_size: .; j_call: TRBJ1-2; v_call: TRBV4-1; cdr3_nt: TGCGCCAGCAGCCAGTCCTCCGGGACAGGGTTGTCTGGCTACACCTTC; cdr3_aa: CASSQSSGTGLSGYTF
d_call: .; clone_size: .; j_call: TRBJ2-6; v_call: TRBV11-3; cdr3_nt: TGTGCCAGCAGCCCCCGACAAGGTGTATCTGGGGCCAACGTCCTGACTTTC; cdr3_aa: CASSPRQGVSGANVLTF
d_call: .; clone_size: .; j_call: TRBJ2-3; v_call: TRBV5-6; cdr3_nt: TGTGCCAGCAGCCAGACCGGGACACCGTTCACAGATACGCAGTATTTT; cdr3_aa: CASSQTGTPFTDTQYF
d_call: .; clone_size: .; j_call: TRBJ2-5; v_call: TRBV19; cdr3_nt: TGTGCCAGTAGTATAAGTCAGGGCGCGGAGACCCAGTACTTC; cdr3_aa: CASSISQGAETQYF
d_call: TRBD2; clone_size: .; j_call: TRBJ2-1; v_call: TRBV6-2/TRBV6-3; cdr3_nt: TGTGCCAGCAGTTACTCCTGGGGCGGGGGGAGAAACAATGAGCAGTTCTTC; cdr3_aa: CASSYSWGGGRNNEQFF
d_call: .; clone_size: .; j_call: TRBJ2-1; v_call: TRBV12-2; cdr3_nt: TGTGCAAGTCGCTTCAATTTACAGGGCTGGAATGAGCAGTTCTTC; cdr3_aa: CASRFNLQGWNEQFF
d_call: TRBD1; clone_size: .; j_call: TRBJ2-3; v_call: TRBV3-1/TRBV3-2; cdr3_nt: TGTGCCAGCAGTCGCGGGGGACAGGGAGCCACAGATACGCAGTATTTT; cdr3_aa: CASSRGGQGATDTQYF
d_call: .; clone_size: .; j_call: TRBJ2-3; v_call: TRBV28; cdr3_nt: TGTGCCAGCAGTTTATATGCGGACACAGATACGCAGTATTTT; cdr3_aa: CASSLYADTDTQYF
d_call: TRBD1; clone_size: .; j_call: TRBJ2-7; v_call: TRBV7-2; cdr3_nt: TGTGCCAGCAGCTCCGGGACAGGGTCCTACGAGCAGTACTTC; cdr3_aa: CASSSGTGSYEQYF
d_call: TRBD1; clone_size: .; j_call: TRBJ1-5; v_call: TRBV7-9; cdr3_nt: TGTGCCAGCAGCTTAGCCGGGACAGGGAACCCCCAGCATTTT; cdr3_aa: CASSLAGTGNPQHF
d_call: .; clone_size: few; j_call: TRBJ2-5; v_call: TRBV29-1; cdr3_nt: TGCAGCGTCGGAGCCCCGCGGGGTAGGGAGACCCAGTACTTC; cdr3_aa: CSVGAPRGRETQYF
d_call: TRBD2; clone_size: .; j_call: TRBJ2-1; v_call: TRBV5-4; cdr3_nt: TGTGCCAGCAGCTTGAGGCGGGACGGGGGGGCGGATGGTGAGCAGTTCTTC; cdr3_aa: CASSLRRDGGADGEQFF
d_call: TRBD1; clone_size: .; j_call: TRBJ1-1; v_call: TRBV28; cdr3_nt: TGTGCCACCCGGGACAGGGGACTGAACACTGAAGCTTTCTTT; cdr3_aa: CATRDRGLNTEAFF
d_call: TRBD2; clone_size: .; j_call: TRBJ2-5; v_call: TRBV6-6; cdr3_nt: TGTGCCAGCACCACCTTAGCGGGAGGCCCCCGTGAGACCCAGTACTTC; cdr3_aa: CASTTLAGGPRETQYF
d_call: TRBD1; clone_size: .; j_call: TRBJ1-6; v_call: TRBV30; cdr3_nt: TGTGCCTGGAGGAGGGGACAGGGATCCTATAATTCACCCCTCCACTTT; cdr3_aa: CAWRRGQGSYNSPLHF
d_call: .; clone_size: .; j_call: TRBJ2-7; v_call: TRBV4-1; cdr3_nt: TGCGCCAGCAGCCAAGATATCGGAAGGAGCTCCTACGAGCAGTACTTC; cdr3_aa: CASSQDIGRSSYEQYF
d_call: .; clone_size: .; j_call: TRBJ2-4; v_call: TRBV7-8; cdr3_nt: TGTGCCAGCAGCTTTATGTGGGGGGACCTCAAAAACATTCAGTACTTC; cdr3_aa: CASSFMWGDLKNIQYF
d_call: TRBD1; clone_size: .; j_call: TRBJ1-1; v_call: TRBV11-2; cdr3_nt: TGTGCCAGCAGCCTATCGACAGGGGTGGCTGAAGCTTTCTTT; cdr3_aa: CASSLSTGVAEAFF
d_call: .; clone_size: few; j_call: TRBJ2-5; v_call: TRBV6-2/TRBV6-3; cdr3_nt: TGTGCCAGCAGTTACAGGGGTTTGGAGACCCAGTACTTC; cdr3_aa: CASSYRGLETQYF